Listed here is a single T cell receptor beta chain. The authors' processing: Amplifying reference gene primers gave estimates of nucleated cell counts. Assay: immunoSEQ multiplex PCR; the TCRdb copy retains only in-frame clones and omits some. V, J and clone size are those of that table, while D and trimming were read from the DNA. The sample lists some 94,000 clones, 85% to 90% occurring once. This sample was included in a study of blood T cell repertoires in COVID-19. V lost 0 bases to trimming and J lost 4 bases, with 9 bases between them. Germline loops: CDR1 MNHEY, CDR2 SVGAGI. The CDR3 loop spans 14 amino acids.

This chain uses TRBV6-5 with TRBJ1-2; TRBD1 might be the D (5 bases). The sample consisted of peripheral blood. This TCR was recovered from a human donor in a cohort sampled during active COVID-19. The CDR3 spells CASSYSGQGYGYTF. In nucleotides, the CDR3 is TGTGCCAGCAGTTACTCTGGCCAGGGCTATGGCTACACCTTC.